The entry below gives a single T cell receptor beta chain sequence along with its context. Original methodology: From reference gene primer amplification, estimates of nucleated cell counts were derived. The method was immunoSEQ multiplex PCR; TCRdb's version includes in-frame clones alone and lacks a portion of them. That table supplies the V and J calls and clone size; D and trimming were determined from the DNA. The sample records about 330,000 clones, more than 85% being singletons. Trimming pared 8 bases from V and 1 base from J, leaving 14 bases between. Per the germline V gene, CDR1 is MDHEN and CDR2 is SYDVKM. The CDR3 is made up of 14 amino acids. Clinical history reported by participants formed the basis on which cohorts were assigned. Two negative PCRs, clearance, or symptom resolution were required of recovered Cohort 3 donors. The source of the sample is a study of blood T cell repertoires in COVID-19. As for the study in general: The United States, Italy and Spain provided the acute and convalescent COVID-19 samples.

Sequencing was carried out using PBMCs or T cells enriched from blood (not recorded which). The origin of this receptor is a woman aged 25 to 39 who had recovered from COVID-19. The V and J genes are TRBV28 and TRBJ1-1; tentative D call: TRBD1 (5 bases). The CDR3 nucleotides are TGTGCCAGCTGTCCAGGGATAGGGAACACTGAAGCTTTCTTT. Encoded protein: CASCPGIGNTEAFF.